Shown below are 20 T cell receptor beta chains from a single sample sequenced in a study of high-grade serous ovarian cancer treatment subgroups. The repertoire was sequenced with immunoSEQ multiplex PCR; TCRdb's copy has only in-frame clones and lacks some. This table has hundreds of clones, 65% to 75% appearing once. Tumor tissue was taken before any definitive surgery or chemotherapy was given. Material: tumor tissue. The receptors were gathered from a human donor with high-grade serous ovarian cancer.

This clone was detected only a few times. The chain is built from TRBV29-1 and TRBJ2-1; tentatively, D is TRBD1 (5 bases). CDR1 and CDR2 from the germline V gene are SQVTM and ANQGSEA. V lost 8 bases and J lost 0, with 11 bases in between. The length of the CDR3 is 13 residues. The CDR3 loop reads CSFRGSSYNEQFF. The CDR3 DNA reads as TGCAGCTTTAGGGGTAGCTCCTACAATGAGCAGTTCTTC.

This chain uses TRBV5-4 with TRBJ2-7; D is perhaps TRBD1 (6 bases). This CDR3 is built from 12 residues. The V end lost 5 bases, the J end lost 3 bases, and 9 bases lay between the germline ends. Germline lookup yields CDR1 SGHNT and CDR2 YYREEE (reference sequence). The DNA for the CDR3 is TGTGCCAGCAGTCTCAGGGGCTACGAGCAGTACTTC. This codes for CASSLRGYEQYF.

The V and J genes are TRBV2 and TRBJ1-6, with D unclear. Germline loops: CDR1 SNHLY, CDR2 FYNNEI. Trimming cost V 2 bases and J 0 bases, with 8 bases left between them. The CDR3 runs to 16 residues. CDR3 protein: CASSESPSSYNSPLHF. The DNA of the CDR3 is TGTGCCAGCAGTGAATCACCCAGCTCCTATAATTCACCCCTCCACTTT.

The chain recombines TRBV27 with TRBJ1-1; tentative D call: TRBD1 (5 bases). CDR1 is MNHEY, CDR2 SMNVEV, per germline (reference sequence). The CDR3 has 14 amino acids. V lost 10 bases, J lost 2 bases, and 17 bases lay in between. The CDR3 DNA sequence: TGTGCCACCCAGGTCGGCAGGGCAAACACTGAAGCTTTCTTT. Translating it yields CATQVGRANTEAFF.

In its sample, this clone was seen a few times. This chain connects TRBV11-1 to TRBJ1-2; no clear D. The CDR3 consists of 13 residues. Trimming removed 1 base at V and 9 bases at J, with 12 bases between. From germline, CDR1 is SGHAT and CDR2 FQDESV (reference sequence). The CDR3: CASSLGPHLRYTF. The CDR3 DNA reads TGTGCCAGCAGCTTAGGGCCCCACCTGCGCTACACCTTC.

The CDR3 reads CAWAGTSNQPQHF. In nucleotides, the CDR3 is TGTGCCTGGGCCGGGACTAGCAATCAGCCCCAGCATTTT. The chain employs TRBV30 and TRBJ1-5; tentative D call: TRBD1 (5 bases). Germline CDR1 and CDR2: GTSNPN and SVGIG (reference sequence). The V gene lost 5 bases and the J gene lost 0 bases, with 8 bases spanning the gap. The CDR3 is 13 residues long.

The rearrangement uses TRBV11-2 and TRBJ1-1; tentative D call: TRBD1 (5 bases). The V end lost 6 bases, the J end lost 7 bases, and 18 bases lay between the germline ends. The CDR3 covers 14 residues. Germline CDR1 and CDR2: SGHAT and FQNNGV. The CDR3 DNA reads as TGTGCCAGCAGACTCGGGGGACTTAGGGATGAAGCTTTCTTT. Amino acids: CASRLGGLRDEAFF.

The chain carries TRBV28 and TRBJ1-1, with TRBD1 matching 8 bases. This CDR3 spans 15 amino acids. The V gene's germline CDR1 is MDHEN and CDR2 SYDVKM. V lost 4 bases, J lost 3 bases, and 7 bases stayed unmatched. The CDR3 bases are TGTGCCAGCAGTTCACTTGGGACAGGTTACACTGAAGCTTTCTTT. Amino acid sequence: CASSSLGTGYTEAFF.

The chain uses TRBV11-2 and TRBJ2-1; D gene unclear. This CDR3 region has 15 residues. V lost 2 bases, J lost 9 bases, and 17 bases lay in between. Per the germline V gene, CDR1 is SGHAT and CDR2 is FQNNGV. For the CDR3, the DNA is TGTGCCAGCAGCTTATGGCGGTCAGACTTTGGTGAGCAGTTCTTC. Translating it yields CASSLWRSDFGEQFF.

The chain recombines TRBV5-1 with TRBJ2-5, with D possibly being TRBD2 (5 bases). V was clipped by 1 base and J by 3 bases, with 7 bases between them. This CDR3 comprises 13 residues. Per the germline V gene, CDR1 is SGHRS and CDR2 is YFSETQ. The CDR3 loop is CASSLSREETQYF. The CDR3 DNA follows: TGCGCCAGCAGCTTGTCGCGGGAAGAGACCCAGTACTTC.

V is TRBV6-6 and J is TRBJ1-5, with D perhaps TRBD1 (5 bases). The CDR3 runs 14 residues. V dropped 2 bases and J dropped 5 bases, with 10 bases sitting between them. Germline CDR1 MNHNY, CDR2 SVGAGI (reference sequence). CDR3: CASSYGTDYQPQHF. The CDR3 DNA follows: TGTGCCAGCAGTTACGGGACGGATTATCAGCCCCAGCATTTT.

The chain couples TRBV9 to TRBJ1-1; 7 positions match TRBD1. This CDR3 comprises 15 residues. The germline CDR1 and CDR2 sequences are SGDLS and YYNGEE. With V trimmed by 4 bases and J by 1 base, 7 bases remained unmatched. CDR3 DNA: TGTGCCAGCAGCCCTATGACAGGGTGGAACACTGAAGCTTTCTTT. Amino acid sequence: CASSPMTGWNTEAFF.

This clone is large by share. The chain uses TRBV9 and TRBJ2-3; the D gene is possibly TRBD1 (5 bases). This CDR3 spans 14 amino acids. Per the germline V gene, CDR1 is SGDLS and CDR2 is YYNGEE. Trimming removed 0 bases at V and 0 bases at J, with 5 bases between. CDR3 nucleotide sequence: TGTGCCAGCAGCGTAGGACAGAGCACAGATACGCAGTATTTT. It specifies CASSVGQSTDTQYF. The variable domain in full, with the rest retrieved from reference TRBV9 and TRBJ2-3, is DSGVTQTPKHLITATGQRVTLRCSPRSGDLSVYWYQQSLDQGLQFLIQYYNGEERAKGNILERFSAQQFPDLHSELNLSSLELGDSALYFCASSVGQSTDTQYFGPGTRLTVL.

The V and J genes are TRBV11-2 and TRBJ2-1, with TRBD2 identical over 8 bases. The germline V gene has CDR1 SGHAT and CDR2 FQNNGV. CDR3 length: 15 amino acids. J gave up 2 bases and V 10 bases, and 10 bases lay outside the gene matches. The CDR3 sequence: CATLPSGQTYNEQFF. The CDR3 nucleotides are TGTGCCACTCTCCCTAGCGGGCAGACCTACAATGAGCAGTTCTTC.

This clone was recorded a few times. The V and J genes are TRBV4-1 and TRBJ2-7, with a tentative D call TRBD1 (6 bases). Trimming took 4 bases from V and 5 from J, leaving 9 bases between them. CDR3 size: 12 residues. Germline lookup yields CDR1 MGHRA and CDR2 YSYEKL. The CDR3 bases are TGCGCCAGCAGCCCCCGGGACAACGAGCAGTACTTC. This encodes CASSPRDNEQYF.

The rearrangement uses TRBV5-1 and TRBJ2-2; the match to TRBD1 covers 10 bases. The CDR3 has 17 residues. The germline CDR1 and CDR2 sequences are SGHRS and YFSETQ. J lost 1 base, V lost 4 bases, and 7 bases had no gene match. In DNA form, the CDR3 reads TGCGCCAGCAGCCAAAAAAGGACAGGGGGGAACACCGGGGAGCTGTTTTTT. Translating it yields CASSQKRTGGNTGELFF. Full variable domain (remainder filled in from reference TRBV5-1 and TRBJ2-2): KAGVTQTPRYLIKTRGQQVTLSCSPISGHRSVSWYQQTPGQGLQFLFEYFSETQRNKGNFPGRFSGRQFSNSRSEMNVSTLELGDSALYLCASSQKRTGGNTGELFFGEGSRLTVL.

This chain links TRBV19 with TRBJ2-7; D could derive from TRBD1 or TRBD2 (5 bases each). Per germline, CDR1 LNHDA and CDR2 SQIVND (reference sequence). V shed 5 bases and J shed 0 bases, with 11 bases lying between them. This CDR3 has 14 amino acids. The CDR3 coding sequence is TGTGCCAGTAGTCCGGGGACGGGCTCCTACGAGCAGTACTTC. It specifies CASSPGTGSYEQYF.

The chain joins TRBV9 to TRBJ2-7; D is tentatively TRBD1 or TRBD2 (5 bases each). Germline V gene data show CDR1 as SGDLS and CDR2 as YYNGEE. V shed 2 bases and J shed 5 bases, with 14 bases lying between them. CDR3 length equals 14 residues. Written as DNA, the CDR3 is TGTGCCAGCAGCGTGGGGGTTTATGGCCACGAGCAGTACTTC. Protein product: CASSVGVYGHEQYF.

The rearrangement uses TRBV5-1 and TRBJ2-2, with 11 bases fitting TRBD1. Germline trimming cut 1 base from V and 2 bases from J; bases unmatched to any gene: 4. The V gene's germline CDR1 is SGHRS and CDR2 YFSETQ. The CDR3 is 17 amino acids. CDR3 region: CASSLKRTGGNTGELFF. The CDR3 DNA reads TGCGCCAGCAGCTTGAAAAGGACAGGGGGCAACACCGGGGAGCTGTTTTTT. The variable domain in full, completed from reference TRBV5-1 and TRBJ2-2, reads KAGVTQTPRYLIKTRGQQVTLSCSPISGHRSVSWYQQTPGQGLQFLFEYFSETQRNKGNFPGRFSGRQFSNSRSEMNVSTLELGDSALYLCASSLKRTGGNTGELFFGEGSRLTVL.

The chain carries TRBV19 and TRBJ1-2; maybe TRBD1 (6 bases). CDR3 length: 14 amino acids. Trimming pared 5 bases from V and 4 bases from J, leaving 14 bases between. CDR1 is LNHDA, CDR2 SQIVND, per germline (reference sequence). The CDR3 DNA sequence: TGTGCCAGTAGTCTACAGGGAGTGGGCTATGGCTACACCTTC. Translated: CASSLQGVGYGYTF.